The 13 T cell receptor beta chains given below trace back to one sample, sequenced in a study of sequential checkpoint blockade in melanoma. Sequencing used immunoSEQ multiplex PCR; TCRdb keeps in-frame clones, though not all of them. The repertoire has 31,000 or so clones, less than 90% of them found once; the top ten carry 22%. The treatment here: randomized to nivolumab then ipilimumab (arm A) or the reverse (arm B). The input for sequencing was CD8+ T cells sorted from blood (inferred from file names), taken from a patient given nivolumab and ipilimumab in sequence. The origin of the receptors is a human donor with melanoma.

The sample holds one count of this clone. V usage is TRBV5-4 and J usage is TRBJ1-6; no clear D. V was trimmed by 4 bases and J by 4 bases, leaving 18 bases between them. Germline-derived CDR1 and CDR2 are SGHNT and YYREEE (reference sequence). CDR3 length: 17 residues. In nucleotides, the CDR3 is TGTGCCAGCAGCCCTCGTCCGGCAGACTTGTATAATTCACCCCTCCACTTT. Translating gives CASSPRPADLYNSPLHF.

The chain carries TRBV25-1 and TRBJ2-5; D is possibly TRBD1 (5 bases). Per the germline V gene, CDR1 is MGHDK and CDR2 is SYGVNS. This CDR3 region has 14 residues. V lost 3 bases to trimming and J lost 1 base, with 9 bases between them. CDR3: CASSDAGFQETQYF. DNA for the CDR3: TGTGCCAGCAGTGATGCAGGGTTCCAAGAGACCCAGTACTTC.

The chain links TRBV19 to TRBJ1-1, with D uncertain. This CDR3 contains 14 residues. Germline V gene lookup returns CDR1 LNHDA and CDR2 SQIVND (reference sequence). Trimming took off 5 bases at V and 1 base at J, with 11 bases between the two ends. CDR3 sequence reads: CASSWFSGNTEAFF. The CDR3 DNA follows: TGTGCCAGTAGTTGGTTCAGCGGGAACACTGAAGCTTTCTTT.

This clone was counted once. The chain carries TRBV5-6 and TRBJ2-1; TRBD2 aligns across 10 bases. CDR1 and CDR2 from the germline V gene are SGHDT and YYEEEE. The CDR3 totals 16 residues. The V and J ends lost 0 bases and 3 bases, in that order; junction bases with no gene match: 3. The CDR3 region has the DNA TGTGCCAGCAGCTTGGGCCTAGCGGGAGACTACAATGAGCAGTTCTTC. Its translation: CASSLGLAGDYNEQFF.

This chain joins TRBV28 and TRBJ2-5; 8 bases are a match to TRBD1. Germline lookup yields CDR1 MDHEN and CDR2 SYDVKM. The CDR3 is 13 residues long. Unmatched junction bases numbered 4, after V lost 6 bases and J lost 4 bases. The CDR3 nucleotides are TGTGCCAGCAGCCCCGGACAGGGAGAGACCCAGTACTTC. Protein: CASSPGQGETQYF.

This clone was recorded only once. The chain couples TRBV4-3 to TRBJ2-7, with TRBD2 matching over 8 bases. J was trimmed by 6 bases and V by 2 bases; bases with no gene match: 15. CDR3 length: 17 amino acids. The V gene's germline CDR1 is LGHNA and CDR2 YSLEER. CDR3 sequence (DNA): TGCGCCAGCAGCCAACTCACCACGGGGGGGCGCGGGGGCGAGCAGTACTTC. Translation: CASSQLTTGGRGGEQYF.

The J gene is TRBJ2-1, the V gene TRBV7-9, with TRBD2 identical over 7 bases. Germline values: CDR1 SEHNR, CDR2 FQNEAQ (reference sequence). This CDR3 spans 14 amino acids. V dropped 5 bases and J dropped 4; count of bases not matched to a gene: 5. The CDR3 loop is CASSPAGLYNEQFF. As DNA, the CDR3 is TGTGCCAGCAGCCCCGCGGGACTATACAATGAGCAGTTCTTC.

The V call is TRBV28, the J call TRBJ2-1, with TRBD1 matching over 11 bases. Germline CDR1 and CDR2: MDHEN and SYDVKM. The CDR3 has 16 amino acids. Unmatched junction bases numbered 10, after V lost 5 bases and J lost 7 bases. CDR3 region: CASSRLRDRGMNEQFF. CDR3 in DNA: TGTGCCAGCAGTCGCCTCCGGGACAGGGGGATGAATGAGCAGTTCTTC.

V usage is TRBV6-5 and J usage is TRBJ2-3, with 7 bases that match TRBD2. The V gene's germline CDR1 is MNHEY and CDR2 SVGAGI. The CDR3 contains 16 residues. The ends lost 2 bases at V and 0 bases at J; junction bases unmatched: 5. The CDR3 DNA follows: TGTGCCAGCAGTTACCGGCTAGCGGTTAGCACAGATACGCAGTATTTT. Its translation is CASSYRLAVSTDTQYF.

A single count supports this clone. This chain's CDR3 is CASRPVPGSSYEQYF. Written as DNA, the CDR3 is TGTGCCAGCAGGCCCGTACCCGGGTCCTCCTACGAGCAGTACTTC. The chain recombines TRBV5-5 with TRBJ2-7; D unresolved. Germline CDR1 SGHKS, CDR2 YYEKEE (reference sequence). V lost 5 bases, J lost 0 bases, and 15 bases lay in between. This CDR3 has 15 amino acids.

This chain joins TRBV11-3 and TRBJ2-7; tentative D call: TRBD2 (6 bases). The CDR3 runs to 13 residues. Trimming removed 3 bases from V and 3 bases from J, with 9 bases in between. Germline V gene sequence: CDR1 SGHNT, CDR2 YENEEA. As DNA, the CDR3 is TGTGCCAGCAGCTTCCCCGGGAGCTACGAGCAGTACTTC. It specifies CASSFPGSYEQYF. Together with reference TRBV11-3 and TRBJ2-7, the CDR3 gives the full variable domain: EAGVVQSPRYKIIEKKQPVAFWCNPISGHNTLYWYLQNLGQGPELLIRYENEEAVDDSQLPKDRFSAERLKGVDSTLKIQPAELGDSAVYLCASSFPGSYEQYFGPGTRLTVT.

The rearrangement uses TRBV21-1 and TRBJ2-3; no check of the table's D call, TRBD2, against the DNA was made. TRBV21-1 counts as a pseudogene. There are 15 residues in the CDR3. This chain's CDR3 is CASSKGGGWSDTQYF. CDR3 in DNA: TGTGCCAGCAGCAAAGGGGGGGGATGGTCAGATACGCAGTATTTT.

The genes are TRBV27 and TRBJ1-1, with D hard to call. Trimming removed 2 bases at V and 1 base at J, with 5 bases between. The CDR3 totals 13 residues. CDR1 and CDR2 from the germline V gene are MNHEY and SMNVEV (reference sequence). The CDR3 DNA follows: TGTGCCAGCAGTTTAAGGAGGAACACTGAAGCTTTCTTT. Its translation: CASSLRRNTEAFF.